The source of this T cell receptor beta chain is a study of blood T cell repertoires in COVID-19. Study-wide context: Acute-phase and convalescent COVID-19 samples originated in the United States, Italy and Spain.

Ages ranged from about 18 to 89 years, with residence in approximately 23 US areas. Participants were placed into cohorts based on the clinical history they reported. Trimming removed 4 bases from V and 1 base from J, with 13 bases in between. The CDR3 is 15 amino acids. CDR1 and CDR2 (germline): MGHRA, YSYEKL. Original processing notes: Estimation of nucleated cell counts relied on the amplification of reference gene primers. TCRdb's table, derived via immunoSEQ multiplex PCR, lists solely in-frame clones and lacks some. V, J and clone size were drawn from that table, and D and trimming were deduced from the DNA. The sample records 350,000 to 400,000 clones, 88% being singletons.

This receptor was obtained from a woman aged 18 to 35 who had recovered from COVID-19. The sequenced sample was PBMCs or T cells enriched from blood (not recorded which). The chain carries TRBV4-1 and TRBJ1-1; unclear D gene. DNA for the CDR3: TGCGCCAGCAGCCCAACCGCCAACGGGAACACTGAAGCTTTCTTT. It translates to CASSPTANGNTEAFF.